The rows below give T cell receptor beta chains drawn from one sample of a study of blood T cell repertoires in COVID-19. Sequencing was performed with immunoSEQ multiplex PCR; in TCRdb, only in-frame clones are kept and a portion is missing. This sample has about 220,000 clones, with roughly four fifths found just once. The sample taken for sequencing was peripheral blood. The receptors were gathered from a woman aged 25 to 39 who had recovered from COVID-19. The CDR3 runs from the conserved cysteine through the conserved F or W. The order of the fields is J gene, D gene, V gene, clone size, CDR3 protein, CDR3 DNA. A D gene is named only where the DNA matches it firmly. The size field is filled for only some rows; it gives once, few, many or a size class.

J gene: TRBJ2-7
D gene: TRBD2
V gene: TRBV5-1
clone size: -
CDR3 protein: CASSLSGRAGYEQYF
CDR3 DNA: TGCGCCAGCAGCCTTAGCGGGAGGGCCGGGTACGAGCAGTACTTC

J gene: TRBJ1-6
D gene: -
V gene: TRBV7-9
clone size: -
CDR3 protein: CASSPRGGPESPLHF
CDR3 DNA: TGTGCCAGCAGCCCCCGGGGTGGCCCCGAGTCACCCCTCCACTTT

J gene: TRBJ2-3
D gene: -
V gene: TRBV3-1/TRBV3-2
clone size: -
CDR3 protein: CASSQSNTDTQYF
CDR3 DNA: TGTGCCAGCAGCCAATCTAACACAGATACGCAGTATTTT

J gene: TRBJ1-2
D gene: -
V gene: TRBV6-5
clone size: -
CDR3 protein: CASSYLNGYTF
CDR3 DNA: TGTGCCAGCAGTTACTTAAATGGCTACACCTTC

J gene: TRBJ2-5
D gene: -
V gene: TRBV29-1
clone size: -
CDR3 protein: CSVEDRSIQRTSGETQYF
CDR3 DNA: TGCAGCGTTGAAGATCGGTCTATTCAACGGACATCCGGGGAGACCCAGTACTTC

J gene: TRBJ2-2
D gene: TRBD1
V gene: TRBV7-3
clone size: -
CDR3 protein: CASSLGQGNTGELFF
CDR3 DNA: TGTGCCAGCAGCCTGGGACAGGGGAACACCGGGGAGCTGTTTTTT

J gene: TRBJ1-5
D gene: -
V gene: TRBV5-4
clone size: -
CDR3 protein: CASSGGYNQPQHF
CDR3 DNA: TGTGCCAGCAGTGGAGGTTACAATCAGCCCCAGCATTTT

J gene: TRBJ2-1
D gene: -
V gene: TRBV30
clone size: -
CDR3 protein: CAWSGQYNEQFF
CDR3 DNA: TGTGCCTGGAGTGGACAGTACAATGAGCAGTTCTTC

J gene: TRBJ1-6
D gene: TRBD1
V gene: TRBV5-1
clone size: once
CDR3 protein: CASYSGETGGRPPLHF
CDR3 DNA: TGCGCCAGCTATTCCGGGGAAACAGGGGGCAGACCACCCCTCCACTTT

J gene: TRBJ2-1
D gene: -
V gene: TRBV2
clone size: -
CDR3 protein: CASRYRLTYNEQFF
CDR3 DNA: TGTGCCAGCAGATATCGACTCACCTACAATGAGCAGTTCTTC

J gene: TRBJ1-1
D gene: TRBD1
V gene: TRBV5-1
clone size: -
CDR3 protein: CASSWGGTGGREAFF
CDR3 DNA: TGCGCCAGCAGCTGGGGTGGGACAGGGGGCCGTGAAGCTTTCTTT

J gene: TRBJ2-5
D gene: -
V gene: TRBV4-2
clone size: -
CDR3 protein: CASSQVSEETQYF
CDR3 DNA: TGTGCCAGCAGCCAAGTTTCTGAGGAGACCCAGTACTTC

J gene: TRBJ2-1
D gene: TRBD2
V gene: TRBV30
clone size: -
CDR3 protein: CAWSVGTSGNNEQFF
CDR3 DNA: TGTGCCTGGAGTGTAGGTACTAGCGGGAACAATGAGCAGTTCTTC

J gene: TRBJ2-7
D gene: TRBD1
V gene: TRBV6-5
clone size: once
CDR3 protein: CASSFDRGLLYEQYF
CDR3 DNA: TGTGCCAGCAGTTTTGACAGGGGGCTTCTCTACGAGCAGTACTTC

J gene: TRBJ2-3
D gene: -
V gene: TRBV14
clone size: -
CDR3 protein: CASSAFGAQYF
CDR3 DNA: TGTGCCAGCAGCGCCTTCGGGGCGCAGTATTTT

J gene: TRBJ2-3
D gene: TRBD2
V gene: TRBV7-6
clone size: -
CDR3 protein: CASSLGGVLAGVADTQYF
CDR3 DNA: TGTGCCAGCAGCTTGGGGGGGGTACTAGCGGGAGTCGCAGATACGCAGTATTTT

J gene: TRBJ1-1
D gene: TRBD1
V gene: TRBV6-5
clone size: -
CDR3 protein: CASSRQGGNTEAFF
CDR3 DNA: TGTGCCAGCAGTCGACAGGGAGGAAACACTGAAGCTTTCTTT

J gene: TRBJ2-3
D gene: -
V gene: TRBV7-3
clone size: -
CDR3 protein: CASSLRQGFTDTQYF
CDR3 DNA: TGTGCCAGCAGCTTAAGGCAGGGCTTCACAGATACGCAGTATTTT

J gene: TRBJ1-1
D gene: TRBD1
V gene: TRBV6-5
clone size: -
CDR3 protein: CASRRGTGAEAFF
CDR3 DNA: TGTGCCAGCAGGCGGGGAACAGGGGCTGAAGCTTTCTTT

J gene: TRBJ2-3
D gene: -
V gene: TRBV9
clone size: once
CDR3 protein: CASSVSGSTDTQYF
CDR3 DNA: TGTGCCAGCAGCGTCTCCGGGAGCACAGATACGCAGTATTTT

J gene: TRBJ1-4
D gene: -
V gene: TRBV9
clone size: -
CDR3 protein: CASSVAAGLNEKLFF
CDR3 DNA: TGTGCCAGCAGCGTAGCGGCAGGACTTAATGAAAAACTGTTTTTT